Each of the 19 T cell receptor beta chains below was sequenced from the same sample in a study of T cells in Graves' hyperthyroidism and ophthalmopathy. Amplification of TCR beta CDR3 regions was performed using RNA transcripts as template. Carried out on the TCR CDR3, a first-round RT-PCR used the HTBI primer set. In TCRdb, the multiplex PCR reads were re-called with MiXCR into one record per CDR3 protein. Here the sample spans roughly 500,000 distinct CDR3 sequences, around 50% being singletons. Sequenced: peripheral blood or thyroid tissue (not recorded which). The receptors derive from an adult woman with Graves' disease, either hyperthyroidism or ophthalmopathy (not recorded which).

The chain uses TRBV10-3 and TRBJ2-7; D ambiguous. The CDR3 has 11 residues. Germline V lookup: CDR1 ENHRY, CDR2 SYGVKD. The germline V and J ends were trimmed by 3 bases and 6 bases, with 6 bases remaining between them. In DNA, the CDR3 is TGTGCCATCAGTGAAGGGCCCGAGCAGTACTTC. Its translation: CAISEGPEQYF.

This clonotype was detected many times. The chain carries TRBV5-1 and TRBJ1-1; D is ambiguous. Germline V gene sequence: CDR1 SGHRS, CDR2 YFSETQ. V dropped 0 bases and J dropped 2 bases, with 5 bases sitting between them. The CDR3 has 13 residues. This chain's CDR3 is CASSLVRNTEAFF. The CDR3 DNA follows: TGCGCCAGCAGCTTGGTCAGAAACACTGAAGCTTTCTTT.

The rearrangement uses TRBV29-1 and TRBJ1-1; D ambiguous. The length of the CDR3 is 11 residues. Germline loops: CDR1 SQVTM, CDR2 ANQGSEA. Deletions cut 4 bases from V and 3 bases from J, with 6 bases between. CDR3 sequence reads: CSVGRDTEAFF. For the CDR3, the DNA is TGCAGCGTTGGTAGGGACACTGAAGCTTTCTTT.

The sample holds one count of this clonotype. The CDR3 sequence: CASSVVRVGTEAFF. The DNA for the CDR3 is TGTGCCAGCAGTGTCGTCAGGGTAGGAACTGAAGCTTTCTTT. The V and J genes are TRBV25-1 and TRBJ1-1, with D maybe TRBD1 (5 bases). The CDR3 is made up of 14 amino acids. With 4 bases removed from V and 5 bases from J, the gap between germline ends came to 14 bases. Germline assignment: CDR1 MGHDK and CDR2 SYGVNS.

This clonotype came up a few times. The chain uses TRBV10-3 and TRBJ1-1; D remains unclear. CDR1 is ENHRY and CDR2 is SYGVKD in the germline V gene. CDR3 length equals 13 residues. The germline V and J ends were trimmed by 4 bases and 0 bases, with 6 bases remaining between them. The CDR3 region has the DNA TGTGCCATCAGTGGGTCCATGAACACTGAAGCTTTCTTT. Amino acid sequence: CAISGSMNTEAFF.

This clonotype has only one observation. This chain connects TRBV2 to TRBJ2-7, with 13 bases lining up with TRBD2. Trimming removed 6 bases from V and 2 bases from J; junction bases left unmatched: 4. The germline gives CDR1 SNHLY, CDR2 FYNNEI. The CDR3 consists of 15 residues. The CDR3 is CASRGLAGNAYEQYF. The CDR3 bases are TGTGCCAGCAGGGGACTAGCGGGAAACGCCTACGAGCAGTACTTC.

The CDR3 nucleotides are TGTGCCAGCAGCCCCTCCGATCAGCCCCAGTACTTC. Its translation: CASSPSDQPQYF. The rearrangement joins TRBV7-8 to TRBJ2-5, with D uncertain. Deletions cut 5 bases from V and 9 bases from J, with 13 bases between. From germline, CDR1 is SGHVS and CDR2 FQNEAQ. The CDR3 spans 12 residues.

This clonotype was counted only a few times. The rearrangement uses TRBV29-1 and TRBJ1-2, with D perhaps matching TRBD1 (5 bases). The CDR3 is 13 amino acids. V was shortened by 2 bases and J by 4 bases, with 11 bases between the two germline ends. CDR1 is SQVTM, CDR2 ANQGSEA, per germline. The CDR3 loop reads CSVESGRAYGYTF. CDR3 in DNA: TGCAGCGTTGAAAGTGGCAGGGCCTATGGCTACACCTTC.

This clonotype was counted between two and nine times. The V gene is TRBV14, the J gene TRBJ2-7, with D possibly TRBD2 on 6 matching bases. V was cut by 0 bases and J by 2 bases, with 14 bases left in between. Per the germline V gene, CDR1 is SGHDN and CDR2 is FVKESK. This CDR3 region has 16 residues. The DNA of the CDR3 is TGTGCCAGCAGCCAAGATTCCCAGCGGGCACCCTACGAGCAGTACTTC. Protein product: CASSQDSQRAPYEQYF.

There are many counts of this clonotype. This chain connects TRBV6-6 to TRBJ1-2; no reliable D call. This CDR3 region has 14 residues. CDR1 is MNHNY, CDR2 SVGAGI, per germline (reference sequence). Trimming stripped 7 bases from V and 3 bases from J, with 15 bases between. CDR3: CASTPSTDYYGYTF. The DNA of the CDR3 is TGTGCCAGCACGCCGTCCACCGACTACTATGGCTACACCTTC.

The chain carries TRBV2 and TRBJ1-1, with D maybe TRBD1 (5 bases). The V and J ends lost 4 bases and 5 bases respectively, with 11 bases between them. The germline V gene encodes CDR1 SNHLY and CDR2 FYNNEI. The CDR3 has 13 residues. CDR3 nucleotide sequence: TGTGCCAGCAGTGTGGGGGTCGGGACTGAAGCTTTCTTT. It translates to CASSVGVGTEAFF. The variable domain in full, completed from reference TRBV2 and TRBJ1-1, reads EPEVTQTPSHQVTQMGQEVILRCVPISNHLYFYWYRQILGQKVEFLVSFYNNEISEKSEIFDDQFSVERPDGSNFTLKIRSTKLEDSAMYFCASSVGVGTEAFFGQGTRLTVV.

This clonotype occurred a few times. This chain links TRBV7-8 with TRBJ1-5, with D possibly being TRBD1 (5 bases). Germline V gives CDR1 SGHVS, CDR2 FQNEAQ. The CDR3 is 16 residues long. The V and J ends lost 7 bases and 3 bases respectively, with 19 bases between them. CDR3 coding DNA: TGTGCCAGCACCGGTGCCTACAGGAAAATCAATCAGCCCCAGCATTTT. Its translation: CASTGAYRKINQPQHF.

A few counts support this clonotype. The CDR3 sequence is CATSKPGQGVHTF. The CDR3 DNA reads TGTGCCACCAGCAAACCGGGACAGGGAGTCCACACCTTC. The chain couples TRBV15 to TRBJ1-2; 9 bases map to TRBD1. Trimming cost V 4 bases and J 12 bases; bases outside gene matches: 9. This CDR3 is built from 13 residues. Germline V CDR1 and CDR2: LNHNV, YYDKDF (reference sequence).

This clonotype was detected only a few times. The chain carries TRBV2 and TRBJ2-5, with D uncertain. V was cut by 1 base and J by 5 bases, with 8 bases left in between. CDR1 is SNHLY and CDR2 is FYNNEI in the germline V gene. This CDR3 is 13 amino acids long. The CDR3 DNA follows: TGTGCCAGCAGTGAAGGCAGGCGGGAGACCCAGTACTTC. This sequence encodes CASSEGRRETQYF.

In regard to this clonotype: One end of the junction varies from germline; a read error may be responsible. The V and J genes are TRBV7-9 and TRBJ2-5, with 9 bases identical to TRBD1. CDR1 is SEHNR and CDR2 is FQNEAQ in the germline V gene (reference sequence). The CDR3 totals 15 residues. DNA of the CDR3: TGCGCCAGCAGCCAAGGACAGGGGAATGCGGAGACCCAGTACTTC. The encoded protein is CASSQGQGNAETQYF.

This chain connects TRBV20-1 to TRBJ2-5; 7 bases match TRBD2. Germline-derived CDR1 and CDR2 are DFQATT and SNEGSKA (reference sequence). There are 15 residues in the CDR3. With 1 base clipped from V and 5 bases from J, the junction kept 10 bases outside the gene matches. CDR3 residues: CSARGGGGSGETQYF. DNA of the CDR3: TGCAGTGCTAGAGGGGGGGGGGGAAGTGGGGAGACCCAGTACTTC.

This clonotype has just a few counts. The genes are TRBV3-1 and TRBJ1-5, with TRBD1 matching over 7 bases. The CDR3 loop spans 14 amino acids. From germline, CDR1 is LGHDT and CDR2 YNNKEL (reference sequence). V was clipped by 4 bases and J by 6 bases; unmatched bases: 6. CDR3 in DNA: TGTGCCAGCAGCCCCAGGGGGATCATTCAGCCCCAGCATTTT. Its protein product is CASSPRGIIQPQHF. The full variable domain, with the rest looked up from reference TRBV3-1 and TRBJ1-5, is DTAVSQTPKYLVTQMGNDKSIKCEQNLGHDTMYWYKQDSKKFLKIMFSYNNKELIINETVPNRFSPKSPDKAHLNLHINSLELGDSAVYFCASSPRGIIQPQHFGDGTRLSIL.

This clonotype came up once. The gene calls are TRBV25-1 and TRBJ1-1, with D possibly being TRBD1 (6 bases). Trimming shortened V by 6 bases and J by 2 bases, and 13 bases separated the two germline ends. The CDR3 contains 14 residues. Germline V gene sequence: CDR1 MGHDK, CDR2 SYGVNS. CDR3 DNA sequence: TGTGCCAGCAGGACCGGGACACCTAACACTGAAGCTTTCTTT. Translating gives CASRTGTPNTEAFF.

In this sample, this clonotype turned up a few times. This sequence joins TRBV2 and TRBJ1-6, with TRBD1 matching 9 bases. The V segment lost 8 bases and the J segment 9 bases; nucleotides outside the gene matches: 5. The CDR3 loop spans 13 amino acids. Germline-derived CDR1 and CDR2 are SNHLY and FYNNEI. The CDR3 DNA follows: TGTGCCAGCGCGGGACAGGGAGGTTCACCCCTCCACTTT. Its translation: CASAGQGGSPLHF.